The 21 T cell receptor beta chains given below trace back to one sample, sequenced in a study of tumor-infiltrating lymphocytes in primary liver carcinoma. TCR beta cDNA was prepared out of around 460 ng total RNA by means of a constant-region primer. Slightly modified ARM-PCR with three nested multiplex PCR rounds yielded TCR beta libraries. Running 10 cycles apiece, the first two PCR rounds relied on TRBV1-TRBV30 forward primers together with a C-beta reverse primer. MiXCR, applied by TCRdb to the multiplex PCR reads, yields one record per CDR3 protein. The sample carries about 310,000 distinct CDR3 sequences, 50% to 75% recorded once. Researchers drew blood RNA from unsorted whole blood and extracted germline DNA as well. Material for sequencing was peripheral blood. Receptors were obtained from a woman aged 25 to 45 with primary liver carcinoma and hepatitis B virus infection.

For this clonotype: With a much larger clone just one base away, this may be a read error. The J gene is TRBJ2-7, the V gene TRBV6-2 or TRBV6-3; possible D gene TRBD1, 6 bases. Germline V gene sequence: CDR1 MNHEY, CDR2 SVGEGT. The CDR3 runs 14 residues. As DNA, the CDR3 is TGTACCAGCAGTTATTGGACAGACTCCTACGAGCAGTACTTC. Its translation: CTSSYWTDSYEQYF.

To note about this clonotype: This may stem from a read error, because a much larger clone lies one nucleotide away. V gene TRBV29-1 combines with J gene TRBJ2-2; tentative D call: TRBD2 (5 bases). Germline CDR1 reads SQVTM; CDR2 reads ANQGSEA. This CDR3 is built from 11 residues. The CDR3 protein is CSVRNTGEMFF. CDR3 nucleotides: TGCAGCGTCAGGAACACCGGGGAGATGTTTTTT.

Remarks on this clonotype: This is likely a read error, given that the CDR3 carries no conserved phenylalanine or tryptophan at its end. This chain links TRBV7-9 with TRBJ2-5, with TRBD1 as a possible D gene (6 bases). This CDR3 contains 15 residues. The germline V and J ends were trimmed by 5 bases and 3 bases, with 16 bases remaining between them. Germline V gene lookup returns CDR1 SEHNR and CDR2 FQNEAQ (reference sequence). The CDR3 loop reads CASSPGGPAKETQYL. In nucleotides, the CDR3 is TGTGCCAGCAGCCCTGGGGGCCCAGCCAAAGAGACCCAGTACCTC.

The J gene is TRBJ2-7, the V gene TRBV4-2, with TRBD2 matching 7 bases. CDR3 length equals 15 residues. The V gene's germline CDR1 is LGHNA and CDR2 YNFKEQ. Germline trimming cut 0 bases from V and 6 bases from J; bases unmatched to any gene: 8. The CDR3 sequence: CASSQDQGGIREQYF. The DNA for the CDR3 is TGTGCCAGCAGCCAAGATCAGGGAGGGATACGCGAGCAGTACTTC.

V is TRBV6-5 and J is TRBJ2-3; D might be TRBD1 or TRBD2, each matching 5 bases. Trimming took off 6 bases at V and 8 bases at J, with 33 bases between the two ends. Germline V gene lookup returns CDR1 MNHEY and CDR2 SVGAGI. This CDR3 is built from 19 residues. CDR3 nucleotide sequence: TGTGCCAGCAGACTGTATTGGGTTATCGGGACCTCGAAGGCAGGTACGCAGTATTTT. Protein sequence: CASRLYWVIGTSKAGTQYF.

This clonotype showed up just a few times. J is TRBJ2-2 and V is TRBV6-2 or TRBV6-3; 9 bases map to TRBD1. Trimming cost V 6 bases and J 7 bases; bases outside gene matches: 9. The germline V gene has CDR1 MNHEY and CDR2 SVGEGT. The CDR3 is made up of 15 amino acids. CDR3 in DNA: TGTGCCAGCAGGAGGGACAGGGTTCGAAACGGGGAGCTGTTTTTT. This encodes CASRRDRVRNGELFF.

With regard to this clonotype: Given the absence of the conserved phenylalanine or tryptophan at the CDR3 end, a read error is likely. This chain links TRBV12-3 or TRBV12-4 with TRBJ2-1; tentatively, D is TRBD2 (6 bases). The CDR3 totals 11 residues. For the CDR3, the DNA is TGTGCCAACAGTCCGGGAGTAGAGCAGTTCTTA. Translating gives CANSPGVEQFL.

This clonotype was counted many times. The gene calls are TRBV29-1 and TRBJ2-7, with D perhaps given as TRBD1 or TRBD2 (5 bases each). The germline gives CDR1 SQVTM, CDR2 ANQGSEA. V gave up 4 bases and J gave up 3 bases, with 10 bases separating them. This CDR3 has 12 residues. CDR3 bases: TGCAGCGTTGGGGACGTAAGCTACGAGCAGTACTTC. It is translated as CSVGDVSYEQYF.

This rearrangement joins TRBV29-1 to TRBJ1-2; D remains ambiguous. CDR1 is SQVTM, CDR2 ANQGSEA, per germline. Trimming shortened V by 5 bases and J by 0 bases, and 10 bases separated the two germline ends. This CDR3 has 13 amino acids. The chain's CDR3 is CSVPGVANYGYTF. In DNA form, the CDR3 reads TGCAGCGTTCCGGGAGTTGCTAACTATGGCTACACCTTC.

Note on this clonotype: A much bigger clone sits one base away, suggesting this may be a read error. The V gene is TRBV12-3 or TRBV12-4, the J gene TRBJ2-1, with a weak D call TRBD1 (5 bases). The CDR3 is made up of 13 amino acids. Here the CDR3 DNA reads TGTGCCAGCAACCGAAGACCGGACAATGGGCAGTTCTTC. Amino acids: CASNRRPDNGQFF.

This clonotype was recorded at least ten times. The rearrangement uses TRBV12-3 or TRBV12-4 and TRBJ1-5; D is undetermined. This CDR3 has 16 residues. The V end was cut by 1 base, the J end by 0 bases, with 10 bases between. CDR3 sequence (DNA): TGTGCCAGCAGTTTAGGGCGGACTCTTAGCAATCAGCCCCAGCATTTT. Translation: CASSLGRTLSNQPQHF.

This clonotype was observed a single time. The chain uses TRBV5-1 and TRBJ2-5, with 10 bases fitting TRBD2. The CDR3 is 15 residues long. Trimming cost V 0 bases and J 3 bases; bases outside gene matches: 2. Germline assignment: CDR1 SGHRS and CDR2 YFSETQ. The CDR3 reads CASSLEGLAKETQYF. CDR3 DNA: TGCGCCAGCAGCTTGGAGGGACTAGCGAAAGAGACCCAGTACTTC.

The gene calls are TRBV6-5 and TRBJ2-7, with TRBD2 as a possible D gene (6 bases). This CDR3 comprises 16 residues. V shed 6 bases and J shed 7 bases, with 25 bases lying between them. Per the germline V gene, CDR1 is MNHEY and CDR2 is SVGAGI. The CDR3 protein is CASRYSRTNAYYEQYF. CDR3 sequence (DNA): TGTGCCAGCAGATATTCTCGGACTAACGCCTACTATGAGCAGTACTTC.

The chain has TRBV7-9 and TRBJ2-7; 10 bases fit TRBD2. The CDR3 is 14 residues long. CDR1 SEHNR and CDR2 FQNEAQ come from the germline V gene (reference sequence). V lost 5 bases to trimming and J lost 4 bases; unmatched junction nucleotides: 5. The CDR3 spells CASSPSGRFYEQYF. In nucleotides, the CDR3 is TGTGCCAGCAGCCCTAGCGGGAGATTTTACGAGCAGTACTTC.

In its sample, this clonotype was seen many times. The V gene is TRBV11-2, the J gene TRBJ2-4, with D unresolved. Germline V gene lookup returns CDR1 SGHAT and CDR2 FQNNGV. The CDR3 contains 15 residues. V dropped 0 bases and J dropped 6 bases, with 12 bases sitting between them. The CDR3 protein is CASSLDWRRSNIQYF. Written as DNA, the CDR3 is TGTGCCAGCAGCTTAGATTGGCGGAGATCAAACATTCAGTACTTC.

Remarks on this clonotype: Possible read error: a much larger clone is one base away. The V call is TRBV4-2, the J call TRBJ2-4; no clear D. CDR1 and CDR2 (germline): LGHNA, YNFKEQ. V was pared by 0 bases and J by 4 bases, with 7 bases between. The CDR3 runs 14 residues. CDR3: CASSQEVRKNIQYF. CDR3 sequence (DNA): TGTGCCAGCAGCCAAGAAGTGAGGAAAAACATTCAGTACTTC.

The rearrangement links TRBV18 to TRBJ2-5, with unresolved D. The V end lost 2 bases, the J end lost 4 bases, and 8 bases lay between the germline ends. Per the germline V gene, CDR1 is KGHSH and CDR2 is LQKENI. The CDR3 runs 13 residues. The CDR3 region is CASSPGLRETQYF. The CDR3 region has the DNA TGTGCCAGCTCACCAGGCCTAAGAGAGACCCAGTACTTC. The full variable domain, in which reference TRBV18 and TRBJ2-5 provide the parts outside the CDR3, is NAGVMQNPRHLVRRRGQEARLRCSPMKGHSHVYWYRQLPEEGLKFMVYLQKENIIDESGMPKERFSAEFPKEGPSILRIQQVVRGDSAAYFCASSPGLRETQYFGPGTRLLVL.

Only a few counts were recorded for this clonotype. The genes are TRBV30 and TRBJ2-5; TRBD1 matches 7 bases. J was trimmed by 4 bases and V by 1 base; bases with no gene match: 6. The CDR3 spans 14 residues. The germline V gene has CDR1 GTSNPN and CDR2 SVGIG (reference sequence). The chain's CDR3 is CAWSGRGSVETQYF. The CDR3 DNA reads TGTGCCTGGAGTGGCAGGGGGTCGGTAGAGACCCAGTACTTC.

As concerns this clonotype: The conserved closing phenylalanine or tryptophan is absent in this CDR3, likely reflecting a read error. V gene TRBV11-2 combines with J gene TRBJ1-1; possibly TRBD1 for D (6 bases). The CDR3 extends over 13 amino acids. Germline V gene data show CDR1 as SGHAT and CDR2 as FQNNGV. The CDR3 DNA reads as TGTACCAGCAGCTTACAGGGGAACACTGAAGCTTTCTTA. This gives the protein CTSSLQGNTEAFL.

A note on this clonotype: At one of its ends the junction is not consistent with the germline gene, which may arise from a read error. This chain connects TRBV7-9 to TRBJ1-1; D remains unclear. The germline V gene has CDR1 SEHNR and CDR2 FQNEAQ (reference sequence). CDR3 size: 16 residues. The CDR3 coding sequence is TGTGCCAGCAGCTTAAGGGCCGAGGGAAAGAACACTGGAGCTTTCTTT. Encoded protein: CASSLRAEGKNTGAFF.

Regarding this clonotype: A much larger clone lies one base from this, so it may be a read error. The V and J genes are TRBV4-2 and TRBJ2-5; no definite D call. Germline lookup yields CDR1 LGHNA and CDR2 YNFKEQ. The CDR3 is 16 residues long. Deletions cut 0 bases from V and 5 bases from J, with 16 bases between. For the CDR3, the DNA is TGTGCCAGCAGCCAAGATGGTAACGGTACGGTGGAGACCCAGTACTTC. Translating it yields CASSQDGNGTVETQYF.